The TCR beta chain under discussion was sequenced for a study of CD8 T cells in Susac syndrome. Germline V gives CDR1 MDHEN, CDR2 SYDVKM. V gave up 10 bases and J gave up 0 bases, with 4 bases separating them. This CDR3 is built from 12 residues. RNA totalling about 0.45 to 1 ug underwent reverse transcription with random hexamers. TCRdb re-called the immunoSEQ multiplex PCR reads through MiXCR, storing one row per CDR3 protein. The table lists around 200,000 distinct CDR3 sequences, approximately 95% of them singletons. The chain has TRBV28 and TRBJ2-6; D gene uncertain. This clonotype was sampled from a human donor with multiple sclerosis. The source material was CD4+ T cells from PBMCs. CDR3 in amino acids: CATDSGANVLTF. For the CDR3, the DNA is TGTGCCACCGACTCTGGGGCCAACGTCCTGACTTTC.